Listed here are 29 T cell receptor beta chains from one sample, sequenced in a study of blood T cell repertoires in COVID-19. Method: immunoSEQ multiplex PCR; TCRdb's copy keeps in-frame clones and lacks some. Found here are roughly 260,000 clones, around nine tenths of them singletons; the top ten hold about 9.2%. The sequenced material came from peripheral blood. Receptor source: a man aged 40-49 years who had recovered from COVID-19.

The rearrangement uses TRBV5-1 and TRBJ2-5, with TRBD1 matching 7 bases. This CDR3 spans 15 amino acids. The germline V gene has CDR1 SGHRS and CDR2 YFSETQ. After removal of 0 bases from V and 5 bases from J, the junction contained 7 bases not matched to a gene. Written as DNA, the CDR3 is TGCGCCAGCAGCTTGGCCCTTAGGGGGCTTGAGACCCAGTACTTC. Protein sequence: CASSLALRGLETQYF.

The count of this clone is one. The J gene is TRBJ1-1, the V gene TRBV14; D not certain. V was trimmed by 4 bases and J by 3 bases, leaving 12 bases between them. The CDR3 spans 14 residues. Germline assignment: CDR1 SGHDN and CDR2 FVKESK. CDR3 DNA: TGTGCCAGCAGCCCCCAAAGTCCGGACACTGAAGCTTTCTTT. Translated, it gives CASSPQSPDTEAFF.

The V and J genes are TRBV24-1 and TRBJ2-1; 12 bases align to TRBD1. The CDR3 runs 14 residues. J lost 13 bases, V lost 9 bases, and 12 bases had no gene match. Germline CDR1 KGHDR, CDR2 SFDVKD. The CDR3 protein is CATSRGRDRGQQFF. The DNA of the CDR3 is TGTGCCACCTCCCGTGGTCGGGACAGGGGGCAACAGTTCTTC.

This rearrangement joins TRBV7-9 to TRBJ2-5, with unresolved D. CDR3 length: 11 residues. Trimming took 4 bases from V and 2 from J, leaving 2 bases between them. Germline assignment: CDR1 SEHNR and CDR2 FQNEAQ (reference sequence). The CDR3 DNA reads TGTGCCAGCAGCTCGCAAGAGACCCAGTACTTC. It is translated as CASSSQETQYF.

The sample holds one count of this clone. The V and J genes are TRBV25-1 and TRBJ1-6, with D uncertain. There are 14 residues in the CDR3. V lost 5 bases and J 4 bases, leaving 9 bases between the germline ends. Germline CDR1 reads MGHDK; CDR2 reads SYGVNS. CDR3 region: CASSPVGYNSPLHF. The CDR3 nucleotides read TGTGCCAGCAGTCCGGTCGGTTATAATTCACCCCTCCACTTT.

This rearrangement joins TRBV6-5 to TRBJ2-7, with 11 bases aligning to TRBD1. The V segment lost 5 bases and the J segment 3 bases; nucleotides outside the gene matches: 6. The V gene's germline CDR1 is MNHEY and CDR2 SVGAGI. The CDR3 has 15 amino acids. For the CDR3, the DNA is TGTGCCAGCAGTAAACTTGGGACAGGGGGCTACGAGCAGTACTTC. It yields the protein CASSKLGTGGYEQYF.

The rearrangement links TRBV6-5 to TRBJ1-3, with D tentatively TRBD1 (5 bases). Trimming took off 3 bases at V and 3 bases at J, with 9 bases between the two ends. The CDR3 sequence is 14 residues long. Germline assignment: CDR1 MNHEY and CDR2 SVGAGI. CDR3 sequence: CASSYLQGGNTIYF. The CDR3 nucleotides are TGTGCCAGCAGTTATCTTCAGGGTGGAAACACCATATATTTT.

This clone was recorded once. The chain combines TRBV9 with TRBJ2-7; the D gene is possibly TRBD1 (6 bases). V shed 0 bases and J shed 2 bases, with 15 bases lying between them. The CDR3 sequence is 16 residues long. Germline assignment: CDR1 SGDLS and CDR2 YYNGEE. The CDR3 sequence is CASSVARDTPTYEQYF. Written as DNA, the CDR3 is TGTGCCAGCAGCGTAGCTCGGGACACCCCCACCTACGAGCAGTACTTC.

This clone is deemed medium-sized. The V gene is TRBV28, the J gene TRBJ1-3; 8 bases agree with TRBD1. This CDR3 is built from 16 residues. Germline V gene lookup returns CDR1 MDHEN and CDR2 SYDVKM. The ends lost 4 bases at V and 0 bases at J; junction bases unmatched: 5. The CDR3 nucleotides read TGTGCCAGCAGTTCCCATGGACAGGGCTCTGGAAACACCATATATTTT. Amino acids: CASSSHGQGSGNTIYF.

V usage is TRBV7-2 and J usage is TRBJ2-7; the match to TRBD2 covers 8 bases. Germline V gene sequence: CDR1 SGHTA, CDR2 FQGNSA. With V trimmed by 6 bases and J by 0 bases, 10 bases remained unmatched. CDR3 length equals 16 residues. CDR3 in DNA: TGTGCCAGCAGTCCAAGCGGGGGAAGAACCTCCTACGAGCAGTACTTC. Translating gives CASSPSGGRTSYEQYF. The variable domain in full, completed from reference TRBV7-2 and TRBJ2-7, reads GAGVSQSPSNKVTEKGKDVELRCDPISGHTALYWYRQSLGQGLEFLIYFQGNSAPDKSGLPSDRFSAERTGGSVSTLTIQRTQQEDSAVYLCASSPSGGRTSYEQYFGPGTRLTVT.

The V call is TRBV27, the J call TRBJ1-1, with D possibly TRBD1 on 6 matching bases. This CDR3 has 14 amino acids. Germline V gene sequence: CDR1 MNHEY, CDR2 SMNVEV (reference sequence). Trimming took off 3 bases at V and 2 bases at J, with 10 bases between the two ends. CDR3 sequence (DNA): TGTGCCAGCAGTTTTCTAGGGGGAAACACTGAAGCTTTCTTT. It translates to CASSFLGGNTEAFF.

Here the CDR3 reads CASSLSGAENEQFF. CDR3 DNA: TGTGCCAGCAGCTTGAGTGGTGCTGAGAATGAGCAGTTCTTC. V usage is TRBV7-2 and J usage is TRBJ2-1, with D hard to call. The CDR3 contains 14 residues. Trimming cost V 3 bases and J 7 bases, with 13 bases left between them. Germline V gene lookup returns CDR1 SGHTA and CDR2 FQGNSA.

The chain joins TRBV7-9 to TRBJ1-2; a weak D match, TRBD1 (5 bases). Trimming pared 5 bases from V and 7 bases from J, leaving 26 bases between. The CDR3 has 17 amino acids. CDR1 SEHNR and CDR2 FQNEAQ come from the germline V gene (reference sequence). CDR3 amino acids: CASSDGGARYFIFGYTF. CDR3 nucleotide sequence: TGTGCCAGCAGCGACGGAGGGGCCCGATATTTTATCTTTGGCTACACCTTC.

The chain combines TRBV3-1 (or the pseudogene TRBV3-2) with TRBJ1-1; D gene ambiguous. Germline values: CDR1 LGHDT, CDR2 YNNKEL (reference sequence). The V end was cut by 0 bases, the J end by 4 bases, with 9 bases between. CDR3 size: 14 residues. The CDR3 reads CASSQDRGSTEAFF. The CDR3 DNA sequence: TGTGCCAGCAGCCAAGACCGGGGTTCCACTGAAGCTTTCTTT.

The rearrangement joins TRBV7-9 to TRBJ2-2, with D tentatively TRBD1 (5 bases). Trimming removed 5 bases at V and 4 bases at J, with 8 bases between. Germline assignment: CDR1 SEHNR and CDR2 FQNEAQ (reference sequence). This CDR3 has 13 amino acids. CDR3 coding DNA: TGTGCCAGCAGCGGGCAGGGCACCGGGGAGCTGTTTTTT. Protein sequence: CASSGQGTGELFF.

The genes are TRBV12-3 or TRBV12-4 and TRBJ1-1; 8 bases fit TRBD1. The CDR3 is 13 residues long. Trimming at V came to 6 bases and at J to 5 bases, leaving 5 bases not matched to a gene. This CDR3 is CASRQGVLTEAFF. As DNA, the CDR3 is TGTGCCAGCAGACAGGGGGTTCTAACTGAAGCTTTCTTT.

This clone was picked up a small number of times. The rearrangement joins TRBV19 to TRBJ2-3; TRBD2 is a possible D gene (6 bases). The CDR3 is made up of 16 amino acids. Germline CDR1 LNHDA, CDR2 SQIVND (reference sequence). V shed 6 bases and J shed 4 bases, with 20 bases lying between them. CDR3 region: CASSPNPGGVADTQYF. The CDR3 bases are TGTGCCAGTAGCCCAAACCCCGGGGGTGTAGCAGATACGCAGTATTTT.

The chain is built from TRBV28 and TRBJ2-3; tentatively, D is TRBD2 (6 bases). Trimming took off 4 bases at V and 8 bases at J, with 13 bases between the two ends. There are 13 residues in the CDR3. CDR1 is MDHEN, CDR2 SYDVKM, per germline. This CDR3 is CASSYPGLSTQYF. In DNA form, the CDR3 reads TGTGCCAGCAGTTACCCGGGACTCTCTACGCAGTATTTT.

The rearrangement joins TRBV10-3 to TRBJ1-3; 9 nucleotides align to TRBD1. The CDR3 has 16 residues. The ends lost 5 bases at V and 4 bases at J; junction bases unmatched: 9. In germline, CDR1 is ENHRY, CDR2 SYGVKD. The DNA for the CDR3 is TGTGCCATCAGTCCCGGGACAGGGATCAAGGGAAACACCATATATTTT. The encoded protein is CAISPGTGIKGNTIYF.

DNA of the CDR3: TGTGCCAGCACTAGTGGGGGGGGCTCTATCTATGGCTACACCTTC. Translation: CASTSGGGSIYGYTF. The chain employs TRBV6-5 and TRBJ1-2; D might be TRBD1 (6 bases). CDR3 size: 15 residues. V lost 7 bases to trimming and J lost 4 bases, with 19 bases between them. Germline CDR1 is MNHEY and CDR2 is SVGAGI.

The J gene is TRBJ2-7, the V gene TRBV19; weak D call: TRBD2 (6 bases). The CDR3 sequence is 15 residues long. CDR1 and CDR2 from the germline V gene are LNHDA and SQIVND (reference sequence). Trimming took off 1 base at V and 4 bases at J, with 14 bases between the two ends. The CDR3 here is CASSIGGGLTYEQYF. The CDR3, as DNA: TGTGCCAGTAGTATAGGCGGAGGGCTTACGTACGAGCAGTACTTC.

The chain carries TRBV9 and TRBJ2-1; maybe TRBD2 (5 bases). There are 17 residues in the CDR3. V dropped 4 bases and J dropped 1 base, with 18 bases sitting between them. Germline V CDR1 and CDR2: SGDLS, YYNGEE. CDR3 coding DNA: TGTGCCAGCAGCCAATATGAGGGCGGAGTTTCCTACAATGAGCAGTTCTTC. It codes for CASSQYEGGVSYNEQFF.

The genes are TRBV3-1 (or the pseudogene TRBV3-2) and TRBJ2-1; TRBD2 matches at 9 bases. Trimming cost V 1 base and J 12 bases; bases outside gene matches: 16. This CDR3 is 17 amino acids long. The germline V gene encodes CDR1 LGHDT and CDR2 YNNKEL (reference sequence). The CDR3 protein is CASSQGGFSGRAGAQFF. CDR3 coding DNA: TGTGCCAGCAGCCAAGGGGGATTTAGCGGGAGAGCCGGCGCGCAGTTCTTC.

The chain employs TRBV7-2 and TRBJ2-7; 8 bases are a match to TRBD2. The CDR3 runs 16 residues. Germline V gene lookup returns CDR1 SGHTA and CDR2 FQGNSA. J gave up 2 bases and V 1 base, and 7 bases lay outside the gene matches. CDR3 in amino acids: CASSLVGGRITYEQYF. The DNA of the CDR3 is TGTGCCAGCAGCTTAGTGGGCGGGAGGATCACCTACGAGCAGTACTTC. Supplemented by reference TRBV7-2 and TRBJ2-7, the full variable domain reads GAGVSQSPSNKVTEKGKDVELRCDPISGHTALYWYRQSLGQGLEFLIYFQGNSAPDKSGLPSDRFSAERTGGSVSTLTIQRTQQEDSAVYLCASSLVGGRITYEQYFGPGTRLTVT.

The chain uses TRBV4-3 and TRBJ2-3; 9 bases map to TRBD2. Looked up from germline, CDR1 is LGHNA and CDR2 is YSLEER. The CDR3 consists of 18 residues. V shed 0 bases and J 6 bases; nucleotides not matched to a gene: 13. In DNA form, the CDR3 reads TGCGCCAGCAGCCAAGATTTTGCGGGAGGGCCTAGTGTTGATACGCAGTATTTT. Protein: CASSQDFAGGPSVDTQYF.

The V call is TRBV20-1, the J call TRBJ2-7; 9 bases align to TRBD2. Germline trimming cut 3 bases from V and 0 bases from J; bases unmatched to any gene: 9. This CDR3 comprises 16 residues. Germline loops: CDR1 DFQATT, CDR2 SNEGSKA (reference sequence). The CDR3 nucleotides are TGCAGTGCTAGTCCCATAGCGGGAGTGCCCTCCTACGAGCAGTACTTC. It translates to CSASPIAGVPSYEQYF.

The J gene is TRBJ1-3, the V gene TRBV27; D is possibly TRBD1 (6 bases). Germline CDR1 and CDR2: MNHEY and SMNVEV (reference sequence). Deletions cut 6 bases from V and 4 bases from J, with 10 bases between. CDR3 length: 13 amino acids. CDR3 in amino acids: CASSSTGGNTIYF. The CDR3 nucleotides are TGTGCCAGCAGCTCTACAGGGGGAAACACCATATATTTT.

The J gene is TRBJ1-2, the V gene TRBV12-3 or TRBV12-4, with D unresolved. This CDR3 has 13 amino acids. Trimming removed 8 bases at V and 5 bases at J, with 15 bases between. CDR3 DNA: TGTGCCAGCGGACTAACCGTCGCTTATGGCTACACCTTC. Translating it yields CASGLTVAYGYTF.

The rearrangement joins TRBV6-2 or TRBV6-3 to TRBJ1-5; 9 bases line up with TRBD1. Germline CDR1 is MNHEY and CDR2 is SVGEGT. The CDR3 runs to 15 residues. V lost 5 bases and J lost 4; bases outside the gene matches: 6. CDR3 sequence reads: CASSAGQGKNQPQHF. Here the CDR3 DNA reads TGTGCCAGCAGTGCAGGACAGGGGAAAAATCAGCCCCAGCATTTT.